A single sample is the source of the 20 T cell receptor beta chains below, sequenced in a study of T cells in Graves' hyperthyroidism and ophthalmopathy. The CDR3 regions of TCR beta were amplified from RNA transcripts. When the TCR CDR3 underwent first-round RT-PCR, the HTBI primer set was used. TCRdb processed the multiplex PCR reads anew with MiXCR; each CDR3 protein has one entry. Found here are approximately 430,000 distinct CDR3 sequences, approximately 14% of them singletons; the top ten hold over 7.5%. The specimen was blood. These receptors came from a woman between 18 and 29 years old with Graves' hyperthyroidism.

The chain has TRBV7-9 and TRBJ2-3; D could derive from TRBD1 or TRBD2 (5 bases each). V was clipped by 5 bases and J by 4 bases, with 13 bases between them. Germline CDR1 and CDR2: SEHNR and FQNEAQ (reference sequence). This CDR3 region has 14 residues. In DNA, the CDR3 is TGTGCCAGCAGCCACCCCGGGGCCGCAGATACGCAGTATTTT. This encodes CASSHPGAADTQYF. The entire variable domain, with the rest obtained from reference TRBV7-9 and TRBJ2-3, is as follows: DTGVSQNPRHKITKRGQNVTFRCDPISEHNRLYWYRQTLGQGPEFLTYFQNEAQLEKSRLLSDRFSAERPKGSFSTLEIQRTEQGDSAMYLCASSHPGAADTQYFGPGTRLTVL.

This clonotype was recorded many times. The chain has TRBV7-2 and TRBJ2-3; D gene ambiguous. The CDR3 loop spans 12 amino acids. Per germline, CDR1 SGHTA and CDR2 FQGNSA. Trimming stripped 6 bases from V and 2 bases from J, with 6 bases between. The CDR3 protein is CASSQSTDTQYF. The CDR3, as DNA: TGTGCCAGCAGTCAGTCCACAGATACGCAGTATTTT.

This clonotype occurred many times. The chain carries TRBV5-1 and TRBJ1-1; TRBD1 matches 8 bases. This CDR3 is built from 15 residues. V lost 4 bases and J lost 5; bases outside the gene matches: 10. Germline CDR1 reads SGHRS; CDR2 reads YFSETQ. CDR3 sequence (DNA): TGCGCCAGCAGCCCTCGGACAGGGTGGCGAACTGAAGCTTTCTTT. Protein: CASSPRTGWRTEAFF.

This clonotype has a count of ten or more. The CDR3 DNA reads TGTGCCAGCAGTTTATATCGGTACTCTGCGAAAGATACGCAGTATTTT. Its protein product is CASSLYRYSAKDTQYF. The V and J genes are TRBV27 and TRBJ2-3, with unresolved D. Trimming cost V 1 base and J 5 bases, with 16 bases left between them. This CDR3 spans 16 amino acids. Germline V gene data show CDR1 as MNHEY and CDR2 as SMNVEV (reference sequence).

This clonotype was detected many times. This chain links TRBV7-9 with TRBJ2-1; 9 nucleotides line up with TRBD2. CDR1 is SEHNR and CDR2 is FQNEAQ in the germline V gene (reference sequence). This CDR3 has 16 residues. The trim removed 5 bases at V and 2 bases at J, leaving 7 bases unmatched. CDR3 DNA sequence: TGTGCCAGCAGCCACTCTAGCGGGGTAACCTACAATGAGCAGTTCTTC. Translation: CASSHSSGVTYNEQFF.

This clonotype occurred many times. The chain recombines TRBV12-3 or TRBV12-4 with TRBJ2-1, with 7 bases aligning to TRBD2. V was pared by 3 bases and J by 3 bases, with 5 bases of the junction left unmatched. This CDR3 is 15 amino acids long. CDR3 in amino acids: CASSFWEGNYNEQFF. CDR3 nucleotide sequence: TGTGCCAGCAGTTTTTGGGAGGGGAACTACAATGAGCAGTTCTTC.

This clonotype was detected ten times or more. The chain has TRBV5-1 and TRBJ2-7; 7 positions match TRBD1. With 2 bases clipped from V and 3 bases from J, the junction kept 8 bases outside the gene matches. This CDR3 contains 15 residues. The germline V gene encodes CDR1 SGHRS and CDR2 YFSETQ. CDR3 sequence reads: CASSFLRTGIYEQYF. The CDR3 nucleotides read TGCGCCAGCAGCTTCTTAAGGACAGGCATCTACGAGCAGTACTTC. Based on the CDR3 plus reference TRBV5-1 and TRBJ2-7, the full variable domain is KAGVTQTPRYLIKTRGQQVTLSCSPISGHRSVSWYQQTPGQGLQFLFEYFSETQRNKGNFPGRFSGRQFSNSRSEMNVSTLELGDSALYLCASSFLRTGIYEQYFGPGTRLTVT.

This clonotype appeared many times. This chain uses TRBV20-1 with TRBJ2-5; 16 bases map to TRBD2. From germline, CDR1 is DFQATT and CDR2 SNEGSKA (reference sequence). V lost 6 bases, J lost 1 base, and 5 bases stayed unmatched. There are 16 residues in the CDR3. The CDR3 region has the DNA TGCAGTGCCCCCGGGACTAGCGGGGGGGTCCAAGAGACCCAGTACTTC. Encoded protein: CSAPGTSGGVQETQYF.

The chain carries TRBV6-4 and TRBJ2-3; no firm D call. Germline lookup yields CDR1 MRHNA and CDR2 SNTAGT. V lost 0 bases and J lost 1, with 5 bases in between. CDR3 length: 14 residues. DNA of the CDR3: TGTGCCAGCAGTGACTCTCTTGGCACAGATACGCAGTATTTT. Its protein is CASSDSLGTDTQYF.

In its sample, this clonotype was seen many times. This chain links TRBV30 with TRBJ2-6; D gene ambiguous. CDR3 size: 15 residues. Trimming shortened V by 0 bases and J by 2 bases, and 8 bases separated the two germline ends. Germline-derived CDR1 and CDR2 are GTSNPN and SVGIG (reference sequence). CDR3 sequence reads: CAWSVLVAGANVLTF. The CDR3 region has the DNA TGTGCCTGGAGTGTACTGGTGGCTGGGGCCAACGTCCTGACTTTC.

The rearrangement links TRBV7-2 to TRBJ2-7; 9 positions agree with TRBD2. Germline V lookup: CDR1 SGHTA, CDR2 FQGNSA. The length of the CDR3 is 14 residues. V was clipped by 4 bases and J by 6 bases; unmatched bases: 7. The CDR3 nucleotides are TGTGCCAGCAGCTCTATCTCTAGCGGGGTCGAGCAGTACTTC. Its protein is CASSSISSGVEQYF.

This clonotype has a count of ten or more. V usage is TRBV18 and J usage is TRBJ2-7; 7 bases match TRBD2. V trimming: 4 bases; J trimming: 3 bases; junction bases outside the gene matches: 6. This CDR3 is built from 14 residues. Germline assignment: CDR1 KGHSH and CDR2 LQKENI. The CDR3 nucleotides are TGTGCCAGCTCACGGGAGGGGCGGTACTACGAGCAGTACTTC. Translating it yields CASSREGRYYEQYF.

In this sample, this clonotype turned up many times. This chain joins TRBV7-2 and TRBJ2-1, with 13 bases aligning to TRBD2. Germline V gene data show CDR1 as SGHTA and CDR2 as FQGNSA. J was trimmed by 7 bases and V by 5 bases; bases with no gene match: 8. The length of the CDR3 is 16 residues. CDR3: CASSRPGLAGRNEQFF. The DNA for the CDR3 is TGTGCCAGCAGCAGGCCGGGACTAGCGGGAAGGAATGAGCAGTTCTTC. Drawing the rest from reference TRBV7-2 and TRBJ2-1, the complete variable domain is GAGVSQSPSNKVTEKGKDVELRCDPISGHTALYWYRQSLGQGLEFLIYFQGNSAPDKSGLPSDRFSAERTGGSVSTLTIQRTQQEDSAVYLCASSRPGLAGRNEQFFGPGTRLTVL.

This clonotype was seen many times. The chain links TRBV30 to TRBJ1-2; TRBD1 aligns across 10 bases. This CDR3 has 15 amino acids. Germline CDR1 reads GTSNPN; CDR2 reads SVGIG (reference sequence). V lost 2 bases, J lost 0 bases, and 3 bases stayed unmatched. CDR3 protein: CAWSRDRGSNYGYTF. The CDR3 DNA reads TGTGCCTGGAGTAGGGACAGGGGTTCTAACTATGGCTACACCTTC.

This clonotype came up a few times. The junction differs from germline at one of its ends, possibly a read error. CDR3 coding DNA: TGTGCCAGCAGCCTGGGACAGGGGACCTACAATGAGCAGTTCTTC. It is translated as CASSLGQGTYNEQFF. V usage is TRBV4-1 and J usage is TRBJ2-1, with 10 bases aligning to TRBD1. The CDR3 is made up of 15 amino acids. The germline gives CDR1 MGHRA, CDR2 YSYEKL.

This clonotype appeared many times. The V and J genes are TRBV6-1 and TRBJ2-1; possible D gene TRBD2, 6 bases. CDR3 length: 17 residues. V was cut by 5 bases and J by 7 bases, with 24 bases left in between. The germline V gene encodes CDR1 MNHNS and CDR2 SASEGT. CDR3 sequence (DNA): TGTGCCAGCAGTTCGCGGGACGGACGTACGGGTTGGAATGAGCAGTTCTTC. It yields the protein CASSSRDGRTGWNEQFF.

The table lists this clonotype with a count of one. Written as DNA, the CDR3 is TGTGCCAGCAGCCAAGCGTCCTTTGGGCGGCGAAACTATGGCTACACCTTC. This gives the protein CASSQASFGRRNYGYTF. This chain links TRBV3-1 with TRBJ1-2; unclear D gene. The ends were cut back, 1 base at V and 2 bases at J, with 17 bases in the middle. CDR1 and CDR2 from the germline V gene are LGHDT and YNNKEL (reference sequence). CDR3 length: 17 residues.

At least ten counts were recorded for this clonotype. The chain has TRBV19 and TRBJ1-2; no clear D. V lost 9 bases, J lost 3 bases, and 11 bases lay in between. Germline CDR1 LNHDA, CDR2 SQIVND (reference sequence). This CDR3 has 12 residues. For the CDR3, the DNA is TGTGCCAGCGCCGAGTACGACTATGGCTACACCTTC. This codes for CASAEYDYGYTF.

This clonotype has a handful of counts. This chain connects TRBV15 to TRBJ1-3, with D maybe TRBD1 (5 bases). The V gene's germline CDR1 is LNHNV and CDR2 YYDKDF (reference sequence). The V and J ends lost 9 bases and 4 bases respectively, with 10 bases between them. The CDR3 is 12 amino acids. Here the CDR3 reads CATGEAGNTIYF. CDR3 nucleotides: TGTGCCACGGGGGAGGCCGGAAACACCATATATTTT.

There are many counts of this clonotype. The chain recombines TRBV9 with TRBJ1-2; a possible D gene is TRBD1 (5 bases). CDR1 is SGDLS, CDR2 YYNGEE, per germline. The V end was cut by 0 bases, the J end by 6 bases, with 12 bases between. The CDR3 extends over 14 amino acids. CDR3 residues: CASSVARGRDGYTF. The CDR3 DNA is TGTGCCAGCAGCGTAGCGAGAGGCAGGGATGGCTACACCTTC.